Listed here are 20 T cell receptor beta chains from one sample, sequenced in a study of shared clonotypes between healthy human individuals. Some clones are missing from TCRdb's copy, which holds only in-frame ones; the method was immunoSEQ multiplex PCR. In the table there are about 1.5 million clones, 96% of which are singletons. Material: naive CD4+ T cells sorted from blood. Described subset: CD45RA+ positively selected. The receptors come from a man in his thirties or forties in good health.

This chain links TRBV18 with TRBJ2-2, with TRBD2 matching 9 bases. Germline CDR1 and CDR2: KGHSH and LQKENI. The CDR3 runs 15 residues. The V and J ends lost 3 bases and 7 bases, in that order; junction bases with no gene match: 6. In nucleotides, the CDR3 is TGTGCCAGCTCACCCCTAGCGGGAAAGATCGGGGAGCTGTTTTTT. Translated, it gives CASSPLAGKIGELFF.

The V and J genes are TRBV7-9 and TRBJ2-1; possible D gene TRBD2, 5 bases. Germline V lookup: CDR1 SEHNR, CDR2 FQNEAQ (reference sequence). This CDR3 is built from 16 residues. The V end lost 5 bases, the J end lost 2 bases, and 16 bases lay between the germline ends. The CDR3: CASSPPPGFPYNEQFF. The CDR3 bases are TGTGCCAGCAGCCCACCGCCGGGATTTCCCTACAATGAGCAGTTCTTC. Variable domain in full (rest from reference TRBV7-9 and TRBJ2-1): DTGVSQNPRHKITKRGQNVTFRCDPISEHNRLYWYRQTLGQGPEFLTYFQNEAQLEKSRLLSDRFSAERPKGSFSTLEIQRTEQGDSAMYLCASSPPPGFPYNEQFFGPGTRLTVL.

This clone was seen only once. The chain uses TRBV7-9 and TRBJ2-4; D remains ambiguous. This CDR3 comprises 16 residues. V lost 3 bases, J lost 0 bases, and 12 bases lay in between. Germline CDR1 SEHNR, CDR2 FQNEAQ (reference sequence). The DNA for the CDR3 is TGTGCCAGCAGCTTTTTGCCGTTACTAGCCAAAAACATTCAGTACTTC. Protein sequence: CASSFLPLLAKNIQYF.

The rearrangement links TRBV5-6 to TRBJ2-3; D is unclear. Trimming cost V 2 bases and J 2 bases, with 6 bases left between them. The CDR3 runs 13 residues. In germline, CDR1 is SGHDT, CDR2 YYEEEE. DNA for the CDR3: TGTGCCAGCAGCTTACTATTCACAGATACGCAGTATTTT. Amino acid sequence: CASSLLFTDTQYF.

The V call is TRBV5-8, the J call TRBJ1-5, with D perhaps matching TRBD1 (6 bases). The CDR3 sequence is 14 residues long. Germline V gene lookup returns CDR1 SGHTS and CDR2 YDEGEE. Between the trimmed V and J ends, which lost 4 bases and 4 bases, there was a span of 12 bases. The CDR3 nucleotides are TGTGCCAGCAGCGGAGGACAGAGAAATCAGCCCCAGCATTTT. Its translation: CASSGGQRNQPQHF.

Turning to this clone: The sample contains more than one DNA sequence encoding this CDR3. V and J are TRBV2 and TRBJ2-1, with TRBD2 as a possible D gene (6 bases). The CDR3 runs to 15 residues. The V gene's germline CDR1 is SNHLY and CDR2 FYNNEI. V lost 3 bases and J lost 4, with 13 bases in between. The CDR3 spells CASSEGRGTYNEQFF. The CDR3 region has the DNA TGTGCCAGCAGTGAGGGCCGGGGGACTTACAATGAGCAGTTCTTC.

The CDR3 loop is CASSKNTGGWGETQYF. The DNA of the CDR3 is TGTGCCAGCAGTAAGAACACAGGGGGCTGGGGAGAGACCCAGTACTTC. This chain links TRBV28 with TRBJ2-5; TRBD1 matches 9 bases. J lost 4 bases, V lost 5 bases, and 11 bases had no gene match. Germline lookup yields CDR1 MDHEN and CDR2 SYDVKM. The CDR3 is 16 residues long.

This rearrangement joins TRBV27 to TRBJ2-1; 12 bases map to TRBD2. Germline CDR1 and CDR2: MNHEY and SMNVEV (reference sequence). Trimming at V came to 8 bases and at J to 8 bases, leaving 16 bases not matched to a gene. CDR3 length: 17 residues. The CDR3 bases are TGTGCCAGCCTCCTCATCTCGACTAGCGGGAGTACGTATGAGCAGTTCTTC. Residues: CASLLISTSGSTYEQFF.

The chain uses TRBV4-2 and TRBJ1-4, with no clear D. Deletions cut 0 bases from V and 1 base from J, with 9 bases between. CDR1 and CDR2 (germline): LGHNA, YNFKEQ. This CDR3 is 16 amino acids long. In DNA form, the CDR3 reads TGTGCCAGCAGCCAAGATGAGGGATTAACTAATGAAAAACTGTTTTTT. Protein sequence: CASSQDEGLTNEKLFF.

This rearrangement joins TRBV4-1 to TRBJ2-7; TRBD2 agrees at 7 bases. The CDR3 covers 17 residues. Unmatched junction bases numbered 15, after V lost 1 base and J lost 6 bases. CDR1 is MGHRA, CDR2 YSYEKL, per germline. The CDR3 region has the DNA TGCGCCAGCAGCCAAGGAGGCCTAGCGGCCTTAAGGGGCGAGCAGTACTTC. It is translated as CASSQGGLAALRGEQYF.

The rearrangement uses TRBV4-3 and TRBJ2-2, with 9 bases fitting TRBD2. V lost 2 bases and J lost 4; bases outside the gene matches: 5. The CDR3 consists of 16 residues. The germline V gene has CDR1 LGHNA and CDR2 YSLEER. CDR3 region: CASSQRASGITGELFF. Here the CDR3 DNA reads TGCGCCAGCAGCCAAAGGGCTAGCGGGATCACCGGGGAGCTGTTTTTT.

CDR3 sequence: CASSDTSGRRGEQFF. The CDR3 DNA is TGTGCCAGCAGCGACACTAGCGGGAGAAGAGGCGAGCAGTTCTTC. The V gene is TRBV7-9, the J gene TRBJ2-1; 11 bases map to TRBD2. Germline-derived CDR1 and CDR2 are SEHNR and FQNEAQ (reference sequence). J was trimmed by 10 bases and V by 5 bases; bases with no gene match: 10. The length of the CDR3 is 15 residues.

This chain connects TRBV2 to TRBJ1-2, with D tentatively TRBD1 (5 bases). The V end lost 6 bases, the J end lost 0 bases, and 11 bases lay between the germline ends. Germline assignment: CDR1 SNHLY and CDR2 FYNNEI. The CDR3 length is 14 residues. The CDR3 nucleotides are TGTGCCAGCAGCCCGGGACCAACTAACTATGGCTACACCTTC. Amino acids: CASSPGPTNYGYTF.

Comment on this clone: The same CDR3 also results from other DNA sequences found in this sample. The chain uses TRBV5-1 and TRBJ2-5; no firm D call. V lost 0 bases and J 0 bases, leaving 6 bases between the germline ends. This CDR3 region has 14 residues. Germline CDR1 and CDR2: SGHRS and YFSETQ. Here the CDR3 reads CASSLGQYQETQYF. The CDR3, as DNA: TGCGCCAGCAGCTTGGGGCAATACCAAGAGACCCAGTACTTC.

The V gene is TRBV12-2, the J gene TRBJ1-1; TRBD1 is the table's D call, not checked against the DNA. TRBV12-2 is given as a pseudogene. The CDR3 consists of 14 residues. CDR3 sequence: CASLFTGGAAEAFF. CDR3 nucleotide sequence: TGTGCAAGTCTCTTTACAGGGGGCGCGGCTGAAGCTTTCTTT.

The DNA of the CDR3 is TGTGCCAGTAGTACCACCCGGGGGCACTACGAGCAGTACTTC. Translated: CASSTTRGHYEQYF. V usage is TRBV19 and J usage is TRBJ2-7, with D possibly called TRBD1 or TRBD2 (6 bases each). Trimming shortened V by 4 bases and J by 3 bases, and 13 bases separated the two germline ends. This CDR3 is 14 amino acids long. Germline CDR1 is LNHDA and CDR2 is SQIVND (reference sequence).

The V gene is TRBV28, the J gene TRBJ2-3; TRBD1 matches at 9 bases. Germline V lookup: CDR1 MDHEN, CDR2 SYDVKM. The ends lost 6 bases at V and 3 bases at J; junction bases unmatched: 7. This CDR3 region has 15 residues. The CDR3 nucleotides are TGTGCCAGCAGATCGGGACAGGGTGCGACAGATACGCAGTATTTT. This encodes CASRSGQGATDTQYF.

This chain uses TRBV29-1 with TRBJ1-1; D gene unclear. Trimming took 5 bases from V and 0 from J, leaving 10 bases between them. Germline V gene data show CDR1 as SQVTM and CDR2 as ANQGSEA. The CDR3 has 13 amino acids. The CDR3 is CSVRTEMNTEAFF. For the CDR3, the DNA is TGCAGCGTTCGGACGGAGATGAACACTGAAGCTTTCTTT.

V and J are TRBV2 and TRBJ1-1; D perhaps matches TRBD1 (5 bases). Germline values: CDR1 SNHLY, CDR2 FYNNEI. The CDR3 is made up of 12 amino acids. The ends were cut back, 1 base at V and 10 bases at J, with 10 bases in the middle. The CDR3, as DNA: TGTGCCAGCAGTGAAGTGTGGGGGAGAGCTTTCTTT. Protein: CASSEVWGRAFF. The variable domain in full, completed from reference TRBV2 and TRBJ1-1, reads EPEVTQTPSHQVTQMGQEVILRCVPISNHLYFYWYRQILGQKVEFLVSFYNNEISEKSEIFDDQFSVERPDGSNFTLKIRSTKLEDSAMYFCASSEVWGRAFFGQGTRLTVV.

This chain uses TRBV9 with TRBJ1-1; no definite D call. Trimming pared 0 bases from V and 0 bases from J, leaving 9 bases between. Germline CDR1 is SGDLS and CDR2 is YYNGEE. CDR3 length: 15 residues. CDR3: CASSVVPEMNTEAFF. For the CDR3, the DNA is TGTGCCAGCAGCGTAGTGCCAGAGATGAACACTGAAGCTTTCTTT.